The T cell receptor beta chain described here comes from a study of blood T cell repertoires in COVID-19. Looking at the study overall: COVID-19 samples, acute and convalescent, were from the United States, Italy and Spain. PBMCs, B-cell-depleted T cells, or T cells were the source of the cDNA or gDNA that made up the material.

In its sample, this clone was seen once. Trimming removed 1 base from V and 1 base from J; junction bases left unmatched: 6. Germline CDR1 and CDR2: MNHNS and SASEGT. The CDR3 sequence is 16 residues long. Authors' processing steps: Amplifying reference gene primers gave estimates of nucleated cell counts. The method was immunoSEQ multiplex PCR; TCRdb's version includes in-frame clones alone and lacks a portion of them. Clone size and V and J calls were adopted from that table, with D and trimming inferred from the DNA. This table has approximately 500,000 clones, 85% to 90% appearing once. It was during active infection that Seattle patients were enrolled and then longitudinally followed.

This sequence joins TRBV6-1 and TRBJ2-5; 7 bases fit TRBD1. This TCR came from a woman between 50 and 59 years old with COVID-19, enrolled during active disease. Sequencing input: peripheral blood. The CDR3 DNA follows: TGTGCCAGCAGTGAAGAACAGGGGCGATCCCAAGAGACCCAGTACTTC. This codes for CASSEEQGRSQETQYF.